These 9 T cell receptor beta chains were all obtained from the same sample, sequenced in a study of T cell clonality in common variable immunodeficiency. What these receptors recognize is not known. Using immunoSEQ multiplex PCR, the repertoire was profiled, and TCRdb retains in-frame clones only, with some absent. The table lists about 34,000 clones, with no singletons. Study observations and caveats: In common variable immunodeficiency, TCR beta chains reportedly carried fewer deletions and N-nucleotide insertions.

The sample comprised peripheral blood mononuclear cells. The origin of the receptors is a human donor with common variable immunodeficiency.

The table lists this clone with many counts. The DNA ends 3 residues before the CDR3 does, and the rest of the CDR3 is filled in from the germline J gene. This chain joins TRBV7-6 and TRBJ2-3; D remains unclear. The CDR3 sequence is 12 residues long. V was pared by 2 bases and J by 6 bases, with 6 bases between. CDR1 SGHVS and CDR2 FNYEAQ come from the germline V gene. Incomplete CDR3 DNA: TGTGCCAGCAGCTTAAGCGAGGATACG. This codes for CASSLSEDT. The full CDR3 protein reads CASSLSEDTQYF.

For this clone: Coverage ceases 3 residues before the CDR3 finishes, and the germline J gene fills in the end. At the DNA level, this CDR3 is encoded by other sequences in the same sample as well. The chain employs TRBV6-1 and TRBJ2-2, with D possibly being TRBD1 or TRBD2 (5 bases each). CDR3 length: 16 residues. Per the germline V gene, CDR1 is MNHNS and CDR2 is SASEGT. With 4 bases removed from V and 8 bases from J, the gap between germline ends came to 20 bases. CDR3: CASSGVRAGSSGELFF. The CDR3 DNA, read in part, is TGTGCCAGCAGTGGAGTAAGGGCAGGGAGCTCTGGGGAG.

This clone came up many times. The read is 3 residues too short to cover the CDR3 end, so that end is filled in from the germline J gene. J is TRBJ2-1 and V is TRBV13, with TRBD2 matching over 8 bases. The CDR3 is 16 amino acids. Per germline, CDR1 PRHDT and CDR2 FYEKMQ (reference sequence). Germline trimming cut 3 bases from V and 6 bases from J; bases unmatched to any gene: 10. CDR3 loop: CASSFGGGGYLNEQFF. CDR3 DNA (partial): TGTGCCAGCAGCTTCGGGGGGGGTGGGTACCTCAATGAG.

This clone was observed at least ten times. The part of the CDR3 DNA that was read is TGCGCCAGCAGCCTCGGACAGGGAGGGATGCACACTGAA. It codes for CASSLGQGGMHTE. The entire CDR3 protein reads CASSLGQGGMHTEAFF. The chain has TRBV5-1 and TRBJ1-1; 8 bases line up with TRBD1. Coverage ceases 3 residues before the CDR3 finishes, and the germline J gene fills in the end. Germline lookup yields CDR1 SGHRS and CDR2 YFSETQ. Losses at the gene ends were 4 bases for V and 3 bases for J; bases not matched to a gene: 11. CDR3 length: 16 amino acids.

Ten or more counts support this clone. The read terminates 3 residues ahead of where the CDR3 ends, so the germline J gene completes it. V is TRBV5-6 and J is TRBJ2-5; D gene unclear. V was clipped by 6 bases and J by 7 bases, with 10 bases between them. Germline V gene data show CDR1 as SGHDT and CDR2 as YYEEEE. There are 11 residues in the CDR3. The chain's CDR3 is CASTPKGTQYF. Partial CDR3 DNA: TGTGCCAGCACCCCGAAAGGGACC.

Many counts were recorded for this clone. The CDR3 DNA, read in part, is TGTGCCAGCAGCGGAGGCGGGAGGGCCAGAAATGAG. Translating it yields CASSGGGRARNE. The whole CDR3 is CASSGGGRARNEQFF. The chain links TRBV9 to TRBJ2-1; TRBD2 aligns across 9 bases. The sequence runs out 3 residues before the end of the CDR3; the remainder is reconstructed from the germline J gene. Trimming took 3 bases from V and 7 from J; bases not matched to a gene: 8. This CDR3 is built from 15 residues. Germline V gene data show CDR1 as SGDLS and CDR2 as YYNGEE.

This clone showed up just a few times. The read stops 3 residues short of the end of the CDR3; the missing end is completed from the germline J gene. The chain recombines TRBV19 with TRBJ2-7, with TRBD1 matching over 9 bases. CDR3 length: 15 amino acids. Germline lookup yields CDR1 LNHDA and CDR2 SQIVND (reference sequence). V shed 2 bases, J shed 4 bases, and the junction held 6 bases outside the gene matches. Partial CDR3 DNA: TGTGCCAGTAGTATATCGGGACAGGGATGGTACGAG. It encodes CASSISGQGWYE. The whole CDR3 sequence is CASSISGQGWYEQYF.

This clone was seen a few times. A much larger clone is a single base away; this may be a read error. The sequenced fragment ends 3 residues before the CDR3 boundary, so the rest is inferred from the germline J gene. The rearrangement joins TRBV7-9 to TRBJ2-5; the D is unclear. Germline V gene data show CDR1 as SEHNR and CDR2 as FQNEAQ (reference sequence). This CDR3 has 11 amino acids. The sequenced part of the CDR3 DNA is TGTTCCAGCAGCTCCGAAGAGACC. Residues: CSSSSEET. The CDR3, in full, reads CSSSSEETQYF.

To note about this clone: Read coverage stops 3 residues before the CDR3 terminus; the germline J gene supplies the remainder. Other DNA sequences in the same sample also yield this CDR3. The chain has TRBV5-1 and TRBJ2-5, with D maybe TRBD2 (6 bases). With 0 bases removed from V and 4 bases from J, the gap between germline ends came to 13 bases. Germline V gene data show CDR1 as SGHRS and CDR2 as YFSETQ. This CDR3 spans 15 amino acids. The part of the CDR3 DNA that was read is TGCGCCAGCAGCTTGGCTGGGGGGAGTGGAGAGACC. This translates into CASSLAGGSGET. The entire CDR3 protein is CASSLAGGSGETQYF.